The clone carrying this TCR beta chain was seen many times. Its target is not known. The data were obtained in a study of CD8 T cells in ankylosing spondylitis. Study conclusions and caveats: In ankylosing spondylitis patients, matched synovial fluid reportedly showed significant enrichment of disease-linked clones. It appeared that ankylosing spondylitis blood was characterized by a TCR beta motif of about eight highly homologous variants. Disease-linked clones bore a CD8+ phenotype and were relatively rare in peripheral blood.

The germline CDR1 and CDR2 sequences are ENHRY and SYGVKD. Trimming took 8 bases from V and 1 from J, leaving 14 bases between them. This CDR3 is built from 14 residues. Quantitative 5'-RACE with molecular barcodes produced the TCR beta libraries. TCRdb called the 5' RACE reads again in MiXCR, with one record for every CDR3 protein. The table has about 500,000 distinct CDR3 sequences, under 5.5% seen once. The TCR was taken from a male donor with ankylosing spondylitis. Sequencing was carried out using blood, either unsorted or a sorted T cell fraction (not recorded which). The chain has TRBV10-3 and TRBJ1-1, with D uncertain. CDR3 protein: CAIAHTRRNTEAFF. The CDR3 DNA reads as TGTGCCATCGCCCACACGAGGAGGAACACTGAAGCTTTCTTT.